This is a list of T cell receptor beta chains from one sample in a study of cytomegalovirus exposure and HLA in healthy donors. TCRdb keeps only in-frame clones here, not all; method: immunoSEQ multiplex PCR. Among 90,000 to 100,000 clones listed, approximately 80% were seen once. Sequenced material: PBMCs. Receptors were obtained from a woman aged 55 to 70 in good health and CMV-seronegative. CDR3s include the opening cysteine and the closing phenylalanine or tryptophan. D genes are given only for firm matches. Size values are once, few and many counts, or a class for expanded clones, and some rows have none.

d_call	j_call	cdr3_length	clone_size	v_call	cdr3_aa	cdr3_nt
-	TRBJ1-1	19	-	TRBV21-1	CASSTLSGRLPPGGTEAFF	TGTGCCAGCAGCACCCTATCGGGCAGGCTACCACCTGGGGGGACTGAAGCTTTCTTT
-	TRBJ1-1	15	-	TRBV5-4	CASSLLTAGGTEAFF	TGTGCCAGCAGCTTACTGACAGCCGGCGGCACTGAAGCTTTCTTT
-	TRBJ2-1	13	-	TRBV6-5	CASKGPAGREQFF	TGTGCCAGCAAGGGGCCCGCCGGGCGTGAGCAGTTCTTC
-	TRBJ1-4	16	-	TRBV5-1	CASSPGVGGPNEKLFF	TGCGCCAGCAGCCCCGGAGTGGGGGGACCAAATGAAAAACTGTTTTTT
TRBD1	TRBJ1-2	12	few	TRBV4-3	CASSQDTGAYTF	TGCGCCAGCAGCCAAGACACAGGGGCCTACACCTTC
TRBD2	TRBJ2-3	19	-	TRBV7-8	CASSADGTSGRASTDTQYF	TGTGCCAGCAGCGCGGACGGGACTAGCGGGAGGGCCAGCACAGATACGCAGTATTTT
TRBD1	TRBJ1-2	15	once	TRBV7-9	CASSLPQQGALGYTF	TGTGCCAGCAGCTTACCGCAACAGGGGGCACTTGGCTACACCTTC
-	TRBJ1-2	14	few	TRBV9	CASSASPPEYGYTF	TGTGCCAGCAGCGCGAGCCCGCCGGAGTATGGCTACACCTTC
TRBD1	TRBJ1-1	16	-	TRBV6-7	CASSRHPQGGNTEAFF	TGTGCCAGCAGTCGCCACCCACAGGGGGGGAACACTGAAGCTTTCTTT
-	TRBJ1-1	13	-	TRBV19	CASSKRERQGAFF	TGTGCCAGTAGTAAAAGGGAGCGGCAAGGGGCTTTCTTT
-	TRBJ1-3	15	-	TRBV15	CATSGGHLSGNTIYF	TGTGCCACCAGCGGGGGCCACCTCTCTGGAAACACCATATATTTT
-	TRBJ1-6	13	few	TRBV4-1	CASSQVSNSPLHF	TGCGCCAGCAGCCAAGTTTCAAATTCACCCCTCCACTTT
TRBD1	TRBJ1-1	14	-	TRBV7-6	CASSLRTGKTEAFF	TGTGCCAGCAGCCTAAGGACAGGGAAAACTGAAGCTTTCTTT
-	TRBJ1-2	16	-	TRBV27	CASSQRPDRGYYGYTF	TGTGCCAGCAGCCAGAGACCGGACAGAGGTTACTATGGCTACACCTTC
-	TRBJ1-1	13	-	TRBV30	CAWSAPGLLEAFF	TGTGCCTGGAGTGCCCCGGGATTACTTGAAGCTTTCTTT
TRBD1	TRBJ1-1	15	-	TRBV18	CASSPGTGPNTEAFF	TGTGCCAGCTCACCCGGGACAGGACCGAACACTGAAGCTTTCTTT
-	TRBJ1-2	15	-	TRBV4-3	CASSQEEGKGHGYTF	TGCGCCAGCAGCCAAGAGGAGGGGAAAGGGCATGGCTACACCTTC
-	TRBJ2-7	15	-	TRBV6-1	CASSESLQGTYEQYF	TGTGCCAGCAGTGAGTCTCTCCAGGGCACCTACGAGCAGTACTTC
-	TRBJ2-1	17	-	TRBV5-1	CASSLRDSKRRGNEQFF	TGCGCCAGCAGCTTGCGAGACAGCAAAAGGAGGGGCAATGAGCAGTTCTTC
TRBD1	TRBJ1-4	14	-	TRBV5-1	CASSRGQGDEKLFF	TGCGCCAGCAGCCGGGGACAGGGTGACGAAAAACTGTTTTTT
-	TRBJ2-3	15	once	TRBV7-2	CASSKFERGTDTQYF	TGTGCCAGCAGCAAATTCGAGCGGGGCACAGATACGCAGTATTTT
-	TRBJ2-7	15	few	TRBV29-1	CSVVPPETGAYEQYF	TGCAGCGTTGTCCCCCCTGAGACAGGAGCTTACGAGCAGTACTTC
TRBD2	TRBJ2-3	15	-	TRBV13	CASSNGGDLVDTQYF	TGTGCCAGCAGCAACGGGGGGGATCTTGTAGATACGCAGTATTTT
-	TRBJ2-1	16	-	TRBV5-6	CASSFGGGAHGYEQFF	TGTGCCAGCAGCTTTGGTGGGGGGGCGCATGGGTATGAGCAGTTCTTC
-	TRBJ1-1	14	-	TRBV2	CASSLRTANTEAFF	TGTGCCAGCAGTCTCCGGACAGCGAACACTGAAGCTTTCTTT
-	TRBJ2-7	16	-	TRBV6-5	CASSYSNIGSSYEQYF	TGTGCCAGCAGTTACTCGAATATTGGTAGCTCCTACGAGCAGTACTTC
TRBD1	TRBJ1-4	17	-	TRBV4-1	CASSPKSDRAHGEKLFF	TGCGCCAGCAGCCCAAAATCGGACAGGGCCCATGGTGAAAAACTGTTTTTT
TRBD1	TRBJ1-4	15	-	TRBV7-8	CASRLRDRSNEKLFF	TGTGCCAGCAGGCTTCGGGACAGGTCTAATGAAAAACTGTTTTTT
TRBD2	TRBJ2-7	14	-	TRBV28	CASTGLAGGGEQYF	TGTGCCAGCACGGGACTAGCGGGAGGGGGCGAGCAGTACTTC
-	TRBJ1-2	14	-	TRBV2	CASSNTGTSYGYTF	TGTGCCAGCAGTAATACCGGGACTTCCTATGGCTACACCTTC
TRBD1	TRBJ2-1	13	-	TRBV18	CASSRQGDNEQFF	TGTGCCAGCTCAAGACAGGGGGACAATGAGCAGTTCTTC
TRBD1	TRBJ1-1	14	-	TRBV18	CASSPGQGIPEAFF	TGTGCCAGCTCACCAGGACAGGGGATCCCTGAAGCTTTCTTT
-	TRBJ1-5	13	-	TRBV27	CASSLDEVQPQHF	TGTGCCAGCAGCCTGGATGAGGTTCAGCCCCAGCATTTT
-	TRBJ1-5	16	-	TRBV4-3	CASSPFVRDFNQPQHF	TGCGCCAGCAGCCCCTTCGTCCGGGACTTCAATCAGCCCCAGCATTTT
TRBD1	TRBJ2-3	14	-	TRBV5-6	CASSFTGGRDTQYF	TGTGCCAGCAGCTTCACAGGGGGCCGGGATACGCAGTATTTT
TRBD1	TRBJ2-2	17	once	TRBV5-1	CASSTIPGQGRTGELFF	TGCGCCAGCAGCACCATTCCGGGACAGGGGAGGACCGGGGAGCTGTTTTTT
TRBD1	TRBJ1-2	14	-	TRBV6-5	CASRDRGGWYGYTF	TGTGCCAGCAGAGACAGGGGCGGATGGTATGGCTACACCTTC
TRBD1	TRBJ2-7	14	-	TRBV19	CASAAGTGEYEQYF	TGTGCCAGTGCCGCCGGGACAGGGGAATACGAGCAGTACTTC
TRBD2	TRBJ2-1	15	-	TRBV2	CATKGTSGHYNEQFF	TGTGCCACCAAGGGGACTAGCGGCCACTACAATGAGCAGTTCTTC
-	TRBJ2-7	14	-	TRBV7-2	CASSLVQANYEQYF	TGTGCCAGCAGCTTAGTACAGGCCAACTACGAGCAGTACTTC